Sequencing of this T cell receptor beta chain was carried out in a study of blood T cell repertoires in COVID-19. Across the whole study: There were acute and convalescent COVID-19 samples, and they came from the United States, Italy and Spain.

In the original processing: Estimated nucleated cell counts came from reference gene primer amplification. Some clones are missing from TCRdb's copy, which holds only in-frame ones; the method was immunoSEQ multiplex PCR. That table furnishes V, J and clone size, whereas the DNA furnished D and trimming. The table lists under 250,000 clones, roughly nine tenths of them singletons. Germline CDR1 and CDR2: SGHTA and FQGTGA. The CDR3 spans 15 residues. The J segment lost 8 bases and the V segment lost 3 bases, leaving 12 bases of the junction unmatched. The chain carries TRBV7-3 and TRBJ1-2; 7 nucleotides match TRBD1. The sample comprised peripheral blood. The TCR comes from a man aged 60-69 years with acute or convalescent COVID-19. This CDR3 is CASSLTGRLGEGYTF. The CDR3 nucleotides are TGTGCCAGCAGCTTGACAGGGCGCCTCGGTGAGGGCTACACCTTC.